Only one count was recorded for the clone carrying this TCR beta chain. Its matching antigen is unknown. The data belong to a study of somatic mutations in cytotoxic T cells in rheumatoid arthritis. Study information: Blood samples of about 29 ml were drawn from patients (in EDTA) right after diagnosis and before any treatment. The study, taken as a whole, reports: There were about an eighth of the 65 patients in whom the largest CD8+ clone exceeded 20% of CD8+ cells.

The CDR3 is 15 amino acids. V shed 7 bases and J shed 0 bases, with 13 bases lying between them. CDR1 is MNHNS, CDR2 SASEGT, per germline. Clones were read by immunoSEQ multiplex PCR, and TCRdb kept only the in-frame ones, dropping some. The sample lists approximately 5,200 clones, 70% to 85% seen once, with more than 45% in the top ten. Material for sequencing was CD8+ T cells sorted from blood. The chain has TRBV6-1 and TRBJ1-5; D gene ambiguous. This TCR came from a woman aged 50 to 60 with rheumatoid arthritis. This chain's CDR3 is CASKPQVYSNQPQHF. The CDR3 DNA reads TGTGCCAGCAAGCCGCAGGTCTATAGCAATCAGCCCCAGCATTTT.